This TCR beta chain originates from a study of vaccination and CD4 T cells after COVID-19. The CDR3 covers 13 residues. V was pared by 6 bases and J by 4 bases, with 12 bases between. Germline CDR1 is LNHDA and CDR2 is SQIVND (reference sequence). The treatment denotes: roughly 11-day PBMC culture with coronavirus spike peptide pools or control peptides (ViraFEST assay). Antigen-specific T cell expansion with peptide pools preceded TCR sequencing in the ViraFEST approach. It was after 10 to 11 days of culture that CD4+ T cells were isolated by negative selection. A single count supports this clonotype. Its antigen remains unknown. Oncomine TCR Beta short-read sequencing was applied to DNA from cultured CD4+ T cells. TCRdb reprocessed the PCR reads via MiXCR and lists one record per CDR3 protein. The table records about 18,000 distinct CDR3 sequences, 45% to 60% of them present only once.

Material: CD4+ T cells from blood, cultured in vitro, obtained after SARS-CoV-2 vaccination. The gene calls are TRBV19 and TRBJ2-5; D is unresolved. The clonotype was recovered from a human donor who had recovered from COVID-19. The CDR3 sequence: CASSPQWGETQYF. The CDR3 coding sequence is TGTGCCAGTAGCCCCCAATGGGGAGAGACCCAGTACTTC.